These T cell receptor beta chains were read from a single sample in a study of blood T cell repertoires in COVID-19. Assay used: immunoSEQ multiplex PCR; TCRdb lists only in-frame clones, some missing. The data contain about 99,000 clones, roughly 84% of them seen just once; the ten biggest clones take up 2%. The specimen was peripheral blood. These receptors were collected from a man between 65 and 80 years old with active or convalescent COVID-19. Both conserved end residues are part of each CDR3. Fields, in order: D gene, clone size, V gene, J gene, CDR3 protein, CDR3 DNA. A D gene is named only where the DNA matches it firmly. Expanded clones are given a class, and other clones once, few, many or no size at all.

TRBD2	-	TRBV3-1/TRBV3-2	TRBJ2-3	CASSLSGVPDTQYF	TGTGCCAGCAGCCTTAGCGGGGTGCCAGATACGCAGTATTTT
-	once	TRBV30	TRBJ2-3	CAWSVHPYTDTQYF	TGTGCCTGGAGTGTACACCCTTATACAGATACGCAGTATTTT
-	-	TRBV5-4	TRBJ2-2	CASSTGQNTGELFF	TGTGCCAGCAGCACGGGACAAAACACCGGGGAGCTGTTTTTT
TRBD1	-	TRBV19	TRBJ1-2	CASRGTGIFYGYTF	TGTGCCAGTAGGGGGACAGGGATCTTCTATGGCTACACCTTC
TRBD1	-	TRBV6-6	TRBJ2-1	CASSRTGAAEFF	TGTGCCAGCAGTAGGACAGGGGCCGCGGAGTTCTTC
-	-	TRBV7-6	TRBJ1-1	CASSLAPGNTEAFF	TGTGCCAGCAGCTTAGCCCCAGGGAACACTGAAGCTTTCTTT
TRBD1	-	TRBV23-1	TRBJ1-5	CASSQNTGGGQPQHF	TGCGCCAGCAGTCAAAATACAGGGGGCGGCCAGCCCCAGCATTTT
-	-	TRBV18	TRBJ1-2	CASSPNLDTHGYTF	TGTGCCAGCTCACCGAACTTGGACACTCATGGCTACACCTTC
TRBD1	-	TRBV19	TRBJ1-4	CASWRQGLNEKLFF	TGTGCCAGTTGGAGACAGGGACTTAATGAAAAACTGTTTTTT
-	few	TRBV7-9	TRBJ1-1	CASSLVGTEKTEAFF	TGTGCCAGCAGCTTAGTTGGTACAGAGAAGACTGAAGCTTTCTTT
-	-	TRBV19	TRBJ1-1	CASSPQQVNTEAFF	TGTGCCAGTAGCCCCCAACAAGTGAACACTGAAGCTTTCTTT
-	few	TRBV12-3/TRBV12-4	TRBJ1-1	CASSFMGGTEAFF	TGTGCCAGCAGTTTTATGGGGGGCACTGAAGCTTTCTTT
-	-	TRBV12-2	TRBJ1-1	CASRTRGDEGNTEAFF	TGTGCAAGTCGCACACGGGGGGATGAGGGGAACACTGAAGCTTTCTTT
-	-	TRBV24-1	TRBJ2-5	CATSDGRGIQETQYF	TGTGCCACCAGTGATGGTAGGGGGATCCAAGAGACCCAGTACTTC